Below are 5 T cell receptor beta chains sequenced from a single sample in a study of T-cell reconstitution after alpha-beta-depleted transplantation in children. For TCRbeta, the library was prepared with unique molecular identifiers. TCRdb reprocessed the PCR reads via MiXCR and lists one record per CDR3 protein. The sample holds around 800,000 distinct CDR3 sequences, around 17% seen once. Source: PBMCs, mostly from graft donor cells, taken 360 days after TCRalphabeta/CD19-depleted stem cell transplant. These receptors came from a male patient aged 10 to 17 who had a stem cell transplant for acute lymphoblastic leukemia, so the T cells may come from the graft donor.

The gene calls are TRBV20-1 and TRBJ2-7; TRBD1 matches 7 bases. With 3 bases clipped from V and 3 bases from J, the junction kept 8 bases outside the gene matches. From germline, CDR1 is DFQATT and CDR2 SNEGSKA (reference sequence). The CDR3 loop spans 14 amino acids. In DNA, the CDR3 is TGCAGTGCTAGGACCGCGCCAGGGGGCTACGAGCAGTACTTC. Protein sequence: CSARTAPGGYEQYF.

This CDR3 reads CATSDQLLGNEQFF. DNA for the CDR3: TGTGCCACCAGTGATCAGTTACTCGGCAATGAGCAGTTCTTC. The chain recombines TRBV24-1 with TRBJ2-1, with D unclear. The CDR3 extends over 14 amino acids. The V end lost 3 bases, the J end lost 6 bases, and 11 bases lay between the germline ends. Germline V gives CDR1 KGHDR, CDR2 SFDVKD.

CDR3 nucleotide sequence: TGCAGCGTTGAAGATCAGGCTAGCGGGAGTCTTTTGACGCAGTATTTT. Translation: CSVEDQASGSLLTQYF. The gene calls are TRBV29-1 and TRBJ2-3; 10 bases line up with TRBD2. The germline gives CDR1 SQVTM, CDR2 ANQGSEA. This CDR3 has 16 amino acids. The V segment lost 0 bases and the J segment 9 bases; nucleotides outside the gene matches: 12.

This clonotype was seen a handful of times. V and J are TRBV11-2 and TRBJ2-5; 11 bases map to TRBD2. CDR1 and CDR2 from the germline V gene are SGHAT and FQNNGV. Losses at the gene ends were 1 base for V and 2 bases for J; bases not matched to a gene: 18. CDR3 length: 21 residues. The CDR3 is CASSLVRLAGGIGNKQETQYF. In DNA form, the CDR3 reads TGTGCCAGCAGCTTAGTACGGTTAGCGGGAGGGATCGGGAACAAGCAAGAGACCCAGTACTTC.

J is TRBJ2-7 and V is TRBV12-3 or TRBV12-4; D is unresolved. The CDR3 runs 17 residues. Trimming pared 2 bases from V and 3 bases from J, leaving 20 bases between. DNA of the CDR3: TGTGCCAGCAGTTTAACGGCAAAACCCCTGCTTTTCTACGAGCAGTACTTC. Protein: CASSLTAKPLLFYEQYF.